The text below deals with one TCR beta chain. Its matching antigen is unknown. For every subset, genomic DNA was evenly distributed across several immunoSEQ plates. Sequenced by immunoSEQ multiplex PCR; TCRdb stores in-frame clones only, minus some. The sample has millions of clones; 90% to 95% are singletons. These data come from a study of shared clonotypes between healthy human individuals. Overall study: Serving as donors were two women and a few men, whose ages spanned 18 to 49.

Study results and caveats: Rarefaction indicated that sorted-subset sequencing remained incomplete although depth was large. Non-shared clonotypes displayed generation probabilities falling below those of clonotypes present in all four donors.

The sequenced sample consisted of naive CD4+ T cells sorted from blood. Subset reported: CD45RA+ positively selected. The sequence came from a man aged 18 to 29 in good health.

The CDR3 DNA reads as TGTGCCAGCAGCTCGGGACAGGGGGTGGTAGATACGCAGTATTTT. Translating gives CASSSGQGVVDTQYF. The rearrangement joins TRBV7-2 to TRBJ2-3; 11 nucleotides line up with TRBD1. With 4 bases clipped from V and 5 bases from J, the junction kept 5 bases outside the gene matches. Germline CDR1 reads SGHTA; CDR2 reads FQGNSA. The CDR3 totals 15 residues. Based on the CDR3 plus reference TRBV7-2 and TRBJ2-3, the full variable domain is GAGVSQSPSNKVTEKGKDVELRCDPISGHTALYWYRQSLGQGLEFLIYFQGNSAPDKSGLPSDRFSAERTGGSVSTLTIQRTQQEDSAVYLCASSSGQGVVDTQYFGPGTRLTVL.